Below, one T cell receptor beta chain is given with its context. These data originate in a study of control samples from healthy donors and cancer patients. The CDR3 has 14 amino acids. Germline V CDR1 and CDR2: LNHDA, SQIVND (reference sequence). V was shortened by 5 bases and J by 7 bases, with 15 bases between the two germline ends. Assay: immunoSEQ multiplex PCR; the TCRdb copy retains only in-frame clones and omits some. The sample lists under 200,000 clones; about 91% were seen once. The receptor's source is a woman aged 30 to 39 in good health. Sequences were obtained from blood. The chain has TRBV19 and TRBJ1-5; no clear D. The CDR3 loop is CASSEMGNRQPQHF. CDR3 DNA sequence: TGTGCCAGTAGTGAGATGGGGAATCGCCAGCCCCAGCATTTT. Full variable domain (remainder filled in from reference TRBV19 and TRBJ1-5): DGGITQSPKYLFRKEGQNVTLSCEQNLNHDAMYWYRQDPGQGLRLIYYSQIVNDFQKGDIAEGYSVSREKKESFPLTVTSAQKNPTAFYLCASSEMGNRQPQHFGDGTRLSIL.